The 17 T cell receptor beta chains below were found in one sample sequenced in a study of CD8+CD57+ T cells in acquired aplastic anemia. Patients sequenced had flow cytometry evidence of CD8+CD57+ cell expansion. The use of genomic DNA as template underpinned the TCR beta VDJ and CDR3 profiling. TCRdb reprocessed the reads via MiXCR and lists one record per CDR3 protein. The sample holds over 150,000 distinct CDR3 sequences, around 75% seen once. Sequenced: sorted CD4+, CD8+, or CD8+CD57+ T cells (not recorded which) from PBMCs. These receptors came from a human donor with aplastic anemia.

In the case of this clonotype: An end of the junction does not agree with germline; a read error may underlie this. The chain couples TRBV19 to TRBJ2-5, with TRBD2 identical over 12 bases. This CDR3 is 15 amino acids long. Germline CDR1 is LNHDA and CDR2 is SQIVND (reference sequence). The CDR3 region is CASSKGLAGQETRYF. The CDR3, as DNA: TGTGCCAGTAGTAAAGGACTAGCGGGACAAGAGACCCGGTACTTC.

The V and J genes are TRBV7-2 and TRBJ2-7; tentatively, D is TRBD1 (5 bases). This CDR3 is 14 amino acids long. Trimming left V 6 bases short and J 2 bases short, with 14 bases between. In germline, CDR1 is SGHTA, CDR2 FQGNSA. CDR3 region: CASSRQKTTYEQYF. The CDR3 DNA is TGTGCCAGCAGTCGACAGAAGACCACCTACGAGCAGTACTTC.

Of note for this clonotype: At one end the junction does not follow the germline gene, possibly because of a read error. The chain is built from TRBV20-1 and TRBJ2-7; 12 nucleotides line up with TRBD2. The CDR3 runs 13 residues. The germline V gene encodes CDR1 DFQATT and CDR2 SNEGSKA (reference sequence). CDR3 protein: CSATGLAGYERYF. The CDR3 region has the DNA TGCAGTGCAACGGGACTAGCGGGCTACGAGCGGTACTTC.

This clonotype was found a few times. The chain combines TRBV5-4 with TRBJ1-2, with D unclear. Trimming took off 1 base at V and 0 bases at J, with 13 bases between the two ends. The germline CDR1 and CDR2 sequences are SGHNT and YYREEE (reference sequence). This CDR3 spans 16 amino acids. CDR3: CASSLYSDSPNYGYTF. DNA of the CDR3: TGTGCCAGCAGCTTGTACAGCGATAGCCCTAACTATGGCTACACCTTC.

The chain uses TRBV7-2 and TRBJ1-5; the D gene is possibly TRBD1 (5 bases). This CDR3 region has 15 residues. Germline V gene lookup returns CDR1 SGHTA and CDR2 FQGNSA. V gave up 2 bases and J gave up 3 bases, with 11 bases separating them. The CDR3 sequence: CASSLQGGFNQPQHF. In DNA form, the CDR3 reads TGTGCCAGCAGCTTACAGGGAGGTTTCAATCAGCCCCAGCATTTT.

CDR3 in amino acids: CSARVLAGGTYNEQFF. The CDR3 nucleotides are TGCAGTGCTAGAGTTCTAGCGGGGGGCACCTACAATGAGCAGTTCTTC. The chain recombines TRBV20-1 with TRBJ2-1, with 11 bases lining up with TRBD2. Looked up from germline, CDR1 is DFQATT and CDR2 is SNEGSKA (reference sequence). This CDR3 has 16 amino acids. The V segment lost 1 base and the J segment 2 bases; nucleotides outside the gene matches: 4.

The chain joins TRBV6-4 to TRBJ2-7; D uncertain. This CDR3 is built from 14 residues. The V and J ends lost 5 bases and 0 bases respectively, with 11 bases between them. Germline-derived CDR1 and CDR2 are MRHNA and SNTAGT. The CDR3 is CASSLTETSYEQYF. DNA for the CDR3: TGTGCCAGCAGTTTAACAGAAACCTCCTACGAGCAGTACTTC.

The chain combines TRBV19 with TRBJ1-5, with D perhaps TRBD1 (5 bases). The CDR3 totals 15 residues. CDR1 is LNHDA, CDR2 SQIVND, per germline (reference sequence). V lost 3 bases and J lost 3, with 12 bases in between. The CDR3 DNA is TGTGCCAGTAGTATGAACAGGATTCCCAATCAGCCCCAGCATTTT. It encodes CASSMNRIPNQPQHF.

The chain employs TRBV7-8 and TRBJ2-7; D unclear. The V gene's germline CDR1 is SGHVS and CDR2 FQNEAQ. The CDR3 is 11 residues long. The V and J ends lost 1 base and 13 bases respectively, with 11 bases between them. CDR3 amino acids: CASSLGPVPYF. Written as DNA, the CDR3 is TGTGCCAGCAGCTTAGGGCCAGTTCCCTACTTC.

This chain connects TRBV10-3 to TRBJ1-2; D remains ambiguous. The CDR3 runs 13 residues. Trimming stripped 6 bases from V and 8 bases from J, with 16 bases between. Germline-derived CDR1 and CDR2 are ENHRY and SYGVKD. The CDR3 is CAIRRPEDIGYTF. The CDR3 bases are TGTGCCATCAGAAGGCCAGAAGATATCGGCTACACCTTC.

The chain couples TRBV10-3 to TRBJ1-1; the match to TRBD1 covers 9 bases. There are 14 residues in the CDR3. J gave up 3 bases and V 11 bases, and 10 bases lay outside the gene matches. Per the germline V gene, CDR1 is ENHRY and CDR2 is SYGVKD. In DNA form, the CDR3 reads TGTGCCTCCTCTACCCGGGACAGGGACACTGAAGCTTTCTTT. Its translation: CASSTRDRDTEAFF.

This clonotype was seen just once. V usage is TRBV20-1 and J usage is TRBJ2-7; TRBD2 matches at 12 bases. The J call may not be correct, given that the DNA end is closer to TRBJ2-5. This CDR3 spans 17 amino acids. The germline gives CDR1 DFQATT, CDR2 SNEGSKA (reference sequence). The CDR3 region has the DNA TGCAGTGCTAGAGTCCTTAGGACTAGCGGGACAATGGAGACCCAGTACTTC. Translation gives CSARVLRTSGTMETQYF.

This clonotype occurred once. The V call is TRBV7-8, the J call TRBJ2-7; 9 bases agree with TRBD1. This CDR3 has 17 amino acids. The V segment lost 5 bases and the J segment 2 bases; nucleotides outside the gene matches: 13. The germline CDR1 and CDR2 sequences are SGHVS and FQNEAQ. DNA of the CDR3: TGTGCCAGCAGCCCTCGGACAGGGGACCTTTGGGCCTACGAGCAGTACTTC. As protein: CASSPRTGDLWAYEQYF.

This clonotype was counted a single time. The V gene is TRBV7-2, the J gene TRBJ2-3; no firm D call. The germline CDR1 and CDR2 sequences are SGHTA and FQGNSA. The CDR3 extends over 12 amino acids. V lost 5 bases, J lost 2 bases, and 5 bases lay in between. The CDR3 loop reads CASSRSTDTQYF. For the CDR3, the DNA is TGTGCCAGCAGCAGATCCACAGATACGCAGTATTTT.

The chain is built from TRBV5-1 and TRBJ1-1, with 7 bases fitting TRBD1. CDR1 is SGHRS, CDR2 YFSETQ, per germline. The ends lost 4 bases at V and 1 base at J; junction bases unmatched: 4. The CDR3 has 14 residues. CDR3 in DNA: TGCGCCAGCAGCCGGGGACAGACGAACACTGAAGCTTTCTTT. It encodes CASSRGQTNTEAFF.

The chain carries TRBV7-9 and TRBJ2-7; D might be TRBD1 (6 bases). The CDR3 is 14 amino acids. V lost 5 bases and J 2 bases, leaving 13 bases between the germline ends. Germline V gene data show CDR1 as SEHNR and CDR2 as FQNEAQ (reference sequence). The CDR3 bases are TGTGCCAGCAGCGTAACGGACAGCCCCTACGAGCAGTACTTC. It encodes CASSVTDSPYEQYF.

The genes are TRBV7-9 and TRBJ2-1, with TRBD2 identical over 14 bases. The junction had 2 bases not matched to a gene; V was cut back by 6 bases and J by 1 base. Germline V gene sequence: CDR1 SEHNR, CDR2 FQNEAQ (reference sequence). The CDR3 sequence is 16 residues long. The CDR3 DNA follows: TGTGCCAGCAGGACTAGCGGGGGGGCGTCCTACAATGAGCAGTTCTTC. Translation gives CASRTSGGASYNEQFF.